This section outlines one TCR beta chain sequence together with its context. CDR3 length: 16 residues. CDR1 is SGHDT, CDR2 YYEEEE, per germline. Trimming pared 0 bases from V and 3 bases from J, leaving 14 bases between. This sample is part of a study of cytomegalovirus exposure and HLA in healthy donors. Background on the study: From donors who were HLA-typed, an early data release held around 80 million unique TCRs.

A multiplex PCR was run with 60 Vbeta primers and 13 Jbeta primers. The assay was immunoSEQ multiplex PCR, and TCRdb's table has in-frame clones only and misses some. The sample totals approximately 140,000 clones. The rearrangement uses TRBV5-6 and TRBJ2-3, with D possibly TRBD2 on 7 matching bases. This sequence was found in a man aged 40-50 years in good health and CMV-seronegative. Sequencing input: PBMCs. The CDR3 loop is CASSLEGRGVTDTQYF. CDR3 nucleotide sequence: TGTGCCAGCAGCTTGGAAGGGAGGGGGGTAACAGATACGCAGTATTTT.